The rows below give T cell receptor beta chains drawn from one sample of a study of T cell repertoires in cytomegalovirus infection. For these receptors, no antigen is known. TCRdb recomputed calls from the reads with MiXCR, one row per CDR3 protein. Found here are just over 450,000 distinct CDR3 sequences, 42% of them singletons; the top ten hold roughly two fifths. The specimen comprised cultured PBMCs, sampled from culture after CMV antigen stimulation. The receptor set was obtained from a human donor in good health (CMV status not recorded). Some clones in this sample may be carry-over from other donors' samples. Each CDR3 is given with its conserved first and last residue. A D gene is named only where the DNA matches it firmly. Size is stated for part of the rows, as once, few or many counts, or as a class when the clone is expanded.

j_call clone_size d_call v_call cdr3_aa cdr3_nt
TRBJ2-5 . TRBD1 TRBV7-8 CASSPWDRVETQYF TGTGCCAGCAGCCCATGGGACAGGGTGGAGACCCAGTACTTC
TRBJ2-2 . . TRBV7-8 CASSLGSRGGELFF TGTGCCAGCAGCTTGGGCTCTAGGGGCGGGGAGCTGTTTTTT
TRBJ1-6 few . TRBV7-6 CASSLGVTARNSPLHF TGTGCCAGCAGCTTAGGCGTGACAGCGAGAAATTCACCCCTCCACTTT
TRBJ2-1 many . TRBV7-2 CASSARLPKQEQFF TGTGCCAGCAGCGCTCGCCTACCCAAACAGGAGCAGTTCTTC
TRBJ2-7 few TRBD1 TRBV6-6 CASSWTGVAYEQYF TGTGCCAGCAGTTGGACAGGGGTTGCCTACGAGCAGTACTTC
TRBJ2-2 . . TRBV18 CASSPAGGTNTGELFF TGTGCCAGCTCACCTGCTGGCGGAACGAACACCGGGGAGCTGTTTTTT
TRBJ2-7 . TRBD1 TRBV6-1 CASSEGGTGFHEQYF TGTGCCAGCAGTGAAGGGGGGACAGGGTTCCACGAGCAGTACTTC
TRBJ1-6 . . TRBV25-1 CASSEFADFPPLHF TGTGCCAGCAGTGAATTTGCAGACTTTCCACCCCTCCACTTT
TRBJ2-1 . TRBD2 TRBV6-2/TRBV6-3 CASSIPGLADNEQFF TGTGCCAGCAGTATTCCGGGACTAGCGGATAATGAGCAGTTCTTC
TRBJ1-3 . . TRBV19 CASSLAYSGNTIYF TGTGCCAGTAGTCTCGCCTACTCTGGAAACACCATATATTTT
TRBJ2-7 . TRBD2 TRBV7-8 CASSPGGLAGGREQYF TGTGCCAGCAGCCCCGGGGGGCTAGCGGGAGGAAGAGAGCAGTACTTC
TRBJ1-2 few . TRBV7-2 CASSLDVGNYGYTF TGTGCCAGCAGCTTAGATGTCGGAAACTATGGCTACACCTTC
TRBJ1-2 . . TRBV12-3/TRBV12-4 CASTLGGGGYTF TGTGCCAGCACCCTCGGAGGGGGAGGCTACACCTTC
TRBJ2-3 few TRBD2 TRBV7-6 CASSSIAGSRADTQYF TGTGCCAGCAGCTCAATAGCGGGGAGCAGGGCAGATACGCAGTATTTT
TRBJ2-1 . . TRBV29-1 CSAARGSTYNEQFF TGCAGCGCTGCTCGCGGGTCAACCTACAATGAGCAGTTCTTC
TRBJ2-3 . . TRBV20-1 CSANSPAHRDGGTDTQYF TGCAGTGCTAACAGCCCGGCGCACAGGGACGGAGGCACAGATACGCAGTATTTT
TRBJ1-2 . TRBD1 TRBV6-2/TRBV6-3 CASSYGDRNNYGYTF TGTGCCAGCAGTTACGGGGACAGGAATAACTATGGCTACACCTTC
TRBJ2-7 . . TRBV5-1 CASRKWGTYEQYF TGCGCCAGCAGAAAATGGGGGACGTACGAGCAGTACTTC
TRBJ2-1 . . TRBV7-2 CASSLDRIRGDYEQFF TGTGCCAGCAGCTTAGACCGAATAAGAGGGGATTATGAGCAGTTCTTC
TRBJ2-7 . . TRBV12-3/TRBV12-4 CASSLSLKAQYF TGTGCCAGCAGTTTATCACTCAAGGCGCAGTACTTC
TRBJ2-3 . TRBD2 TRBV7-9 CASSLRGALADTQYF TGTGCCAGCAGCTTGCGGGGGGCGTTAGCAGATACGCAGTATTTT
TRBJ1-1 . . TRBV7-2 CASRKGVTEAFF TGTGCCAGCCGCAAGGGGGTCACTGAAGCTTTCTTT
TRBJ2-7 few . TRBV20-1 CSARGPEGTTYEQYF TGCAGTGCTAGAGGTCCCGAGGGAACCACCTACGAGCAGTACTTT
TRBJ1-5 few . TRBV12-3/TRBV12-4 CASSPWRDQPQHF TGTGCCAGCAGTCCCTGGAGGGATCAGCCCCAGCATTTT
TRBJ1-1 . TRBD1 TRBV5-1 CASSLVGQEDTEAFF TGCGCCAGCAGCTTGGTCGGACAGGAGGACACTGAAGCTTTCTTT
TRBJ2-1 few . TRBV7-6 CASSPLTGRNEQFF TGTGCCAGCAGCCCCTTAACGGGACGGAATGAGCAGTTCTTC